This T cell receptor beta chain was sequenced in a study of PD-1 blockade in classical Hodgkin lymphoma. Study-wide points: By C4D1, diversity of CD4+ TCRs had risen significantly, whereas that of CD8+ TCRs had not.

Every single patient, without exception, relapsed after autologous stem cell transplantation, and brentuximab vedotin exposure varied. Classifying best responses yielded complete response, partial response or progressive disease. TCRdb's copy holds only in-frame clones and misses some; the assay was immunoSEQ multiplex PCR. The sample consists of approximately 90,000 clones, around 90% of them appearing once. As to this clone: Its cognate antigen is unknown.

Germline CDR1 LNHDA, CDR2 SQIVND (reference sequence). V lost 6 bases, J lost 5 bases, and 19 bases lay in between. This CDR3 has 15 residues. The chain combines TRBV19 with TRBJ1-1; D unclear. The sequence was obtained from a human donor with classical Hodgkin lymphoma. This specimen consisted of peripheral blood mononuclear cells (PBMCs), obtained before the second cycle of nivolumab. CDR3 protein: CASSLPRIVSTEAFF. The DNA of the CDR3 is TGTGCCAGTAGCCTCCCCAGGATAGTCTCTACTGAAGCTTTCTTT.